The source of this TCR beta chain is a study of shared clonotypes between healthy human individuals. CDR3 size: 14 residues. CDR1 is SGHVS and CDR2 is FQNEAQ in the germline V gene. Trimming at V came to 3 bases and at J to 4 bases, leaving 3 bases not matched to a gene. Generated by immunoSEQ multiplex PCR, the TCRdb table keeps only in-frame clones and is missing some. The sample carries 550,000 to 700,000 clones, 73% recorded once. The clonotype originates from a woman aged 25 to 39 in good health. The sample was memory CD4+ T cells sorted from blood. Subset meaning: CD45RA-negative fraction. The gene calls are TRBV7-8 and TRBJ1-3; 7 bases are shared with TRBD1. The CDR3 DNA follows: TGTGCCAGCAGCTTTCAGGGGGGAGGAAACACCATATATTTT. It codes for CASSFQGGGNTIYF. The full variable domain, its missing parts supplied by reference TRBV7-8 and TRBJ1-3, is GAGVSQSPRYKVAKRGQDVALRCDPISGHVSLFWYQQALGQGPEFLTYFQNEAQLDKSGLPSDRFFAERPEGSVSTLKIQRTQQEDSAVYLCASSFQGGGNTIYFGEGSWLTVV.